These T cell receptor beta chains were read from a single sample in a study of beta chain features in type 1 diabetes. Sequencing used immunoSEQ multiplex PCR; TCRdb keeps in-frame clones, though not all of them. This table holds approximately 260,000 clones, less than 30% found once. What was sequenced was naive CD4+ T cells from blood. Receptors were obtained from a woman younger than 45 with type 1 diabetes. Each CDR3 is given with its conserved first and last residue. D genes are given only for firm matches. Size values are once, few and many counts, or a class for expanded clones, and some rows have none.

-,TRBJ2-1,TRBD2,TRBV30,CAWAGALGNEQFF,TGTGCCTGGGCGGGAGCACTCGGAAATGAGCAGTTCTTC
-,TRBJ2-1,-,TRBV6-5,CASSYSAGLEDEQFF,TGTGCCAGCAGTTACTCGGCGGGGTTAGAGGATGAGCAGTTCTTC
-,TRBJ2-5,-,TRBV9,CASSPSGQETQYF,TGTGCCAGCAGCCCTAGTGGGCAAGAGACCCAGTACTTC
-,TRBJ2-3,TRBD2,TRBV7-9,CASSLDGAGGTDTQYF,TGTGCCAGCAGCTTAGATGGTGCGGGAGGCACAGATACGCAGTATTTT
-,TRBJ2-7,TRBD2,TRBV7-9,CASSLPASGISYEQYF,TGTGCCAGCAGCTTACCCGCTAGCGGGATCTCCTACGAGCAGTACTTC
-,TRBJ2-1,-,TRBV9,CASSVVPRSANEQFF,TGTGCCAGCAGCGTAGTCCCCAGGTCGGCAAATGAGCAGTTCTTC
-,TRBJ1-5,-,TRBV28,CASSPPPVNQPQHF,TGTGCCAGCAGTCCCCCGCCGGTCAATCAGCCCCAGCATTTT
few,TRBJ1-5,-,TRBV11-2,CASSLPGQPQHF,TGTGCCAGCAGCTTACCGGGTCAGCCCCAGCATTTT
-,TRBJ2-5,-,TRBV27,CASSSTLETQYF,TGTGCCAGCAGTTCGACACTTGAGACCCAGTACTTC
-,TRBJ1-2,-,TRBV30,CAWSWGTKDGYTF,TGTGCCTGGAGCTGGGGGACAAAAGATGGCTACACCTTC
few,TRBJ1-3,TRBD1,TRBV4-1,CASSQVLRDRGNTIYF,TGCGCCAGCAGCCAAGTTTTAAGGGACAGGGGAAACACCATATATTTT